The 7 T cell receptor beta chains reported below all come from one sample, sequenced in a study of T cell responses to AZD1222 COVID-19 vaccine. TCRdb keeps only in-frame clones here, not all; method: immunoSEQ multiplex PCR. This table holds some 140,000 clones, approximately 93% found once. The sequencing used peripheral blood, collected on day 0 of AZD1222 vaccination. The receptor set was obtained from an adult in good health.

The V and J genes are TRBV27 and TRBJ2-1; D not certain. This CDR3 is 14 amino acids long. The V and J ends lost 5 bases and 0 bases respectively, with 8 bases between them. Looked up from germline, CDR1 is MNHEY and CDR2 is SMNVEV (reference sequence). The CDR3 DNA reads TGTGCCAGCAGTAGAGAGAGCTCCTACAATGAGCAGTTCTTC. Amino acid sequence: CASSRESSYNEQFF.

The chain links TRBV9 to TRBJ2-7; 8 positions match TRBD1. V shed 2 bases and J 4 bases; nucleotides not matched to a gene: 2. The CDR3 runs to 13 residues. Germline V gene sequence: CDR1 SGDLS, CDR2 YYNGEE. DNA of the CDR3: TGTGCCAGCAGCGTCCGGACAGGGTACGAGCAGTACTTC. It translates to CASSVRTGYEQYF.

The chain employs TRBV6-5 and TRBJ2-5; tentatively, D is TRBD2 (7 bases). Trimming shortened V by 6 bases and J by 4 bases, and 18 bases separated the two germline ends. CDR3 length: 15 amino acids. The germline V gene encodes CDR1 MNHEY and CDR2 SVGAGI. CDR3 sequence (DNA): TGTGCCAGCAGGCCCTCCCGGGGGGCAGGAGAGACCCAGTACTTC. Translated: CASRPSRGAGETQYF.

This clone was detected only once. Here the CDR3 reads CAINRRDSRRRGGYTF. The CDR3 nucleotides read TGTGCCATTAACCGGCGGGACTCACGGCGAAGGGGTGGCTACACCTTC. The chain joins TRBV10-3 to TRBJ1-2; D is possibly TRBD1 (5 bases). The CDR3 has 16 residues. CDR1 is ENHRY and CDR2 is SYGVKD in the germline V gene. V shed 9 bases and J shed 7 bases, with 27 bases lying between them.

The J gene is TRBJ2-1, the V gene TRBV19; 10 nucleotides match TRBD2. Per the germline V gene, CDR1 is LNHDA and CDR2 is SQIVND (reference sequence). J gave up 7 bases and V 7 bases, and 4 bases lay outside the gene matches. The CDR3 sequence is 13 residues long. CDR3 DNA sequence: TGTGCCAGTACCCCTAGCGGGAGAAATGAGCAGTTCTTC. Its translation: CASTPSGRNEQFF.

The rearrangement uses TRBV7-6 and TRBJ2-7; 11 bases map to TRBD1. The trim removed 1 base at V and 3 bases at J, leaving 11 bases unmatched. From germline, CDR1 is SGHVS and CDR2 FNYEAQ. The CDR3 loop spans 18 amino acids. CDR3 sequence reads: CASSLVVTGTGGGYEQYF. The CDR3 coding sequence is TGTGCCAGCAGCTTAGTGGTCACCGGGACAGGGGGTGGCTACGAGCAGTACTTC.

The chain couples TRBV7-9 to TRBJ2-7; D ambiguous. The CDR3 has 12 amino acids. From germline, CDR1 is SEHNR and CDR2 FQNEAQ (reference sequence). Trimming removed 5 bases at V and 7 bases at J, with 12 bases between. This CDR3 is CASSTSRFEQYF. CDR3 coding DNA: TGTGCCAGCAGCACCTCGAGGTTTGAGCAGTACTTC. The variable domain in full, completed from reference TRBV7-9 and TRBJ2-7, reads DTGVSQNPRHKITKRGQNVTFRCDPISEHNRLYWYRQTLGQGPEFLTYFQNEAQLEKSRLLSDRFSAERPKGSFSTLEIQRTEQGDSAMYLCASSTSRFEQYFGPGTRLTVT.